This T cell receptor beta chain was sequenced in a study of T cells in Graves' hyperthyroidism and ophthalmopathy. Germline V gene lookup returns CDR1 DFQATT and CDR2 SNEGSKA (reference sequence). The CDR3 contains 15 residues. V shed 6 bases, J shed 3 bases, and the junction held 10 bases outside the gene matches. Broader study findings: From stable hyperthyroidism, ophthalmopathy was separated by a 13 V-J model.

RNA transcripts gave rise to amplified TCR beta CDR3 regions. RT-PCR in the first round (using the HTBI primer set) targeted the TCR CDR3. One entry per CDR3 protein, called by TCRdb with MiXCR from the multiplex PCR reads. This table has under 550,000 distinct CDR3 sequences, about 20% appearing once. As to this clonotype: What it binds is not known.

The sample consisted of blood. This chain links TRBV20-1 with TRBJ2-1, with 8 bases fitting TRBD2. The source is a man aged 40-49 years with Graves' ophthalmopathy. CDR3 region: CSALNSGRGYNEQFF. The CDR3 DNA follows: TGCAGTGCCCTAAACAGCGGGAGAGGCTACAATGAGCAGTTCTTC.